These T cell receptor beta chains were read from a single sample in a study of Graves' ophthalmopathy and Graves' hyperthyroidism. TCRdb passed the multiplex PCR reads through MiXCR, listing each CDR3 protein once. The sample includes about 550,000 distinct CDR3 sequences, about 40% of them seen just once. Source material: peripheral blood or thyroid tissue (not recorded which). These receptors were taken from an adult man with Graves' hyperthyroidism. The CDR3 runs from the conserved cysteine through the conserved F or W. Clone size is shown for a subset of rows, as once, few, many or a class of expanded clone.

CDR3 protein	J gene	clone size	V gene
CASIEGLPGETQYF	TRBJ2-5	many	TRBV2
CAISGRDRGQRGSYNSPLHF	TRBJ1-6	once	TRBV10-3
CASSFRELYSNQPQHF	TRBJ1-5	few	TRBV27
CSVAGLGVNTEAFF	TRBJ1-1	once	TRBV29-1
CASSVLGFGTEAFF	TRBJ1-1	many	TRBV2
CASNPRQGLSNQPQHF	TRBJ1-5	once	TRBV6-2/TRBV6-3
CAWSVQGTEAFF	TRBJ1-1	few	TRBV30
CASSQRQGAYGYTF	TRBJ1-2	many	TRBV2
CATSLGGLQETQYF	TRBJ2-5	once	TRBV24-1
CASSLPGASPLHF	TRBJ1-6	.	TRBV27
CAILLRLAGGNEQFF	.	.	TRBV6-6
CASSLGSVNEQFF	TRBJ2-1	.	TRBV7-6
CASSQAVGDSNEKLFF	TRBJ1-4	few	TRBV4-2
CATSRASNQPQHF	TRBJ1-5	few	TRBV24-1
CASSDGGTGGSPLHF	TRBJ1-6	.	TRBV6-1
CASSRTGTGVIEQYF	TRBJ2-7	.	TRBV7-2
CASSAMEGRTGEQYF	TRBJ2-7	.	TRBV7-2
CASGIGQGRRETQYF	TRBJ2-5	many	TRBV12-5
CSAPRGMVGYEQYF	TRBJ2-7	many	TRBV20-1
CASSLQSNYEQYF	TRBJ2-7	many	TRBV6-6
CASSHKQGAWGYTF	TRBJ1-2	many	TRBV5-6
CASSWDEEGYTF	TRBJ1-2	many	TRBV6-5
CASSLDTETGELFF	TRBJ2-2	many	TRBV7-9
CASSPRLAGGEQYF	TRBJ2-7	many	TRBV19
CASRGLAGSQETQYF	TRBJ2-5	.	TRBV2
CAISAQTSSYEQYF	TRBJ2-7	few	TRBV10-3
CASRAPGPSNSPLHF	TRBJ1-6	few	TRBV6-1
CASSSSLNAGQETQYF	TRBJ2-5	many	TRBV9
CASSLGTGPDGYTF	TRBJ1-2	many	TRBV5-1
CASSLRTGNTYEQYF	TRBJ2-7	.	TRBV4-2
CASSVQGNTGELFF	TRBJ2-2	few	TRBV2
CASSLSQGPGETQYF	TRBJ2-5	.	TRBV7-9
CASSSQTGGSEKLFF	TRBJ1-4	many	TRBV28
CSATEGLQETQYF	TRBJ2-5	many	TRBV20-1
CATSRDPTLGAGALETQYF	TRBJ2-5	.	TRBV15
CSVEVRGELFF	TRBJ2-2	.	TRBV29-1
CASSPTAGANEAFF	TRBJ1-1	many	TRBV6-5
CASRGVGNNEQFF	.	.	TRBV29-1
CASSESRLANSYEQYF	TRBJ2-7	.	TRBV2
CASSYGQGLNQPQHF	TRBJ1-5	many	TRBV6-6
CSAGDAIMGTDTQYF	TRBJ2-3	.	TRBV20-1
CASSESRPAGNTGELFF	TRBJ2-2	.	TRBV10-1
CSATPGNNYGYTF	TRBJ1-2	.	TRBV20-1
CASSVTGGLDGYTF	TRBJ1-2	.	TRBV9
CASSRVEGVGYTF	TRBJ1-2	many	TRBV7-8
CASSLFEWGNTIYF	TRBJ1-3	many	TRBV7-8
CASSFPAGVSEQYF	TRBJ2-7	.	TRBV5-4
CASTQLGGIRGYTF	TRBJ1-2	many	TRBV6-5
CASSESPAGGELFF	TRBJ2-2	many	TRBV10-1
CAWGTEANYGYTF	TRBJ1-2	few	TRBV30
CASSYIQGDQPQHF	TRBJ1-5	many	TRBV6-5
CASSLVGGSGEQYF	TRBJ2-7	many	TRBV11-2
CSFGPGELFF	TRBJ2-2	.	TRBV29-1
CATSDPDSGTPNEQYF	TRBJ2-7	.	TRBV24-1